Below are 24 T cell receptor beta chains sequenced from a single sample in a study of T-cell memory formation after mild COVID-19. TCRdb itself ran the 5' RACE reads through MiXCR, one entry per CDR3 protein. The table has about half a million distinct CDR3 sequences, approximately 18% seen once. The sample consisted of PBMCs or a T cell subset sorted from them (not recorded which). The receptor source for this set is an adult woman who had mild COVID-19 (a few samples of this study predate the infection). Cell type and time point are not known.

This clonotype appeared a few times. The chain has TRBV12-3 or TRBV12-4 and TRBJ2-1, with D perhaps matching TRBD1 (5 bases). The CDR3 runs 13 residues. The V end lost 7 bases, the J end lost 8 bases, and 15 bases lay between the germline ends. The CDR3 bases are TGTGCCAGCATTGACAGTAACTCTCATGAGCAGTTCTTC. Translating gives CASIDSNSHEQFF.

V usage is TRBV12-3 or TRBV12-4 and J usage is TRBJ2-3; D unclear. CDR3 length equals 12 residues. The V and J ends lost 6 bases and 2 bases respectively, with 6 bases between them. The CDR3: CASRLVTDTQYF. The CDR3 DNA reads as TGTGCCAGCAGACTCGTCACAGATACGCAGTATTTT.

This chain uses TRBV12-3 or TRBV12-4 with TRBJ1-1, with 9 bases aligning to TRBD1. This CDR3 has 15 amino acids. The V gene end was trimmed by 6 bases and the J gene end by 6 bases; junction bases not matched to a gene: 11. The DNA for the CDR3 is TGTGCCAGCAGCCCCCCGGGGGGACAGGGCGCTGAAGCTTTCTTT. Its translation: CASSPPGGQGAEAFF.

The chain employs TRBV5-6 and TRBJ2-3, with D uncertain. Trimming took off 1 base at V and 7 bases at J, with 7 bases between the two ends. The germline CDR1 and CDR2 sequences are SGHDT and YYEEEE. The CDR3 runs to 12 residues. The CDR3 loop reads CASSLKANTQYF. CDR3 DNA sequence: TGTGCCAGCAGCTTGAAGGCGAATACGCAGTATTTT.

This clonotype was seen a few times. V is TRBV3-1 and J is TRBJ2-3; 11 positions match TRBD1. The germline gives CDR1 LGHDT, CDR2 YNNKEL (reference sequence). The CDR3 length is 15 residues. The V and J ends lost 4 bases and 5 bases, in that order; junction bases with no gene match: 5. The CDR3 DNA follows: TGTGCCAGCAGCCGAGCGGGACAGGGGGTAGATACGCAGTATTTT. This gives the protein CASSRAGQGVDTQYF.

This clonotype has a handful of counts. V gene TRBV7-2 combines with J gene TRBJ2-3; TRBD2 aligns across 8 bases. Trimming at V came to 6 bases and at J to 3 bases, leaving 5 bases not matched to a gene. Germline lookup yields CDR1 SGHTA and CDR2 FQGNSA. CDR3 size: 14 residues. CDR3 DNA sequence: TGTGCCAGCAGGCGAGCTAGCGGGACAGATACGCAGTATTTT. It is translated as CASRRASGTDTQYF.

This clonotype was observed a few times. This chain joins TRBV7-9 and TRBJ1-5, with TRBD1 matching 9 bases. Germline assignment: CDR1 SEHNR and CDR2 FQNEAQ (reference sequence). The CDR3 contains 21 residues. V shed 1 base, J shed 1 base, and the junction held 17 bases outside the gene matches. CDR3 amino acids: CASSLVSISSQGAGSNQPQHF. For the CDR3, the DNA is TGTGCCAGCAGCTTAGTTTCTATTAGTTCACAGGGGGCTGGGAGCAATCAGCCCCAGCATTTT.

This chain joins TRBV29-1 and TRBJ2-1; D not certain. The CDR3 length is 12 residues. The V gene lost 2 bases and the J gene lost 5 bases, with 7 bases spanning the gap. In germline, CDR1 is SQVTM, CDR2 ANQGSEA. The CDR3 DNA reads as TGCAGCGTTGAAAAGGCACACAATGAGCAGTTCTTC. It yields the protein CSVEKAHNEQFF.

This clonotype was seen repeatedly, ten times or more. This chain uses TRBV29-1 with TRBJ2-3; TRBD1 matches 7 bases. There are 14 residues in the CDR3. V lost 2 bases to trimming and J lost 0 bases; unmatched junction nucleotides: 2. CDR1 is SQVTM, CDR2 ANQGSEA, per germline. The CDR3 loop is CSVEPGQSTDTQYF. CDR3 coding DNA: TGCAGCGTTGAACCGGGACAGAGCACAGATACGCAGTATTTT.

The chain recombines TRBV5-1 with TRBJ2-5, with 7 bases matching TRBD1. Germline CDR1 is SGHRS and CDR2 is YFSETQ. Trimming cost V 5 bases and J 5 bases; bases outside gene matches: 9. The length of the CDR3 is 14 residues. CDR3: CASRNTGASETQYF. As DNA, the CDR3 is TGCGCCAGCAGAAACACAGGGGCTTCGGAGACCCAGTACTTC.

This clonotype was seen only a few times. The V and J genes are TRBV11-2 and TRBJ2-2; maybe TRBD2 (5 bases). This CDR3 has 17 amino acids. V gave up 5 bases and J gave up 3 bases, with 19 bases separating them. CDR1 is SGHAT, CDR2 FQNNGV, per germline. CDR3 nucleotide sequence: TGTGCCAGCAGCCTTCCCACGAGGGCGTCGCACACCGGGGAGCTGTTTTTT. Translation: CASSLPTRASHTGELFF.

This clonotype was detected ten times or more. The CDR3 DNA reads as TGCGCCAGCAGAAAACTAACAGATACGCAGTATTTT. Amino acid sequence: CASRKLTDTQYF. The V gene is TRBV5-1, the J gene TRBJ2-3; D is unresolved. Germline V gives CDR1 SGHRS, CDR2 YFSETQ. Between the trimmed V and J ends, which lost 5 bases and 3 bases, there was a span of 7 bases. This CDR3 has 12 amino acids.

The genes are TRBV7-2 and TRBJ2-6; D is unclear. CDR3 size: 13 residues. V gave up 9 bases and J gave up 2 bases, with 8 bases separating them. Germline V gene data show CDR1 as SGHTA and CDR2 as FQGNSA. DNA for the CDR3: TGTGCCAGAAAGGTCGCTGGGGCCAACGTCCTGACTTTC. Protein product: CARKVAGANVLTF.

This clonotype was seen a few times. For the CDR3, the DNA is TGCAGCGCGGGACAGCAGGCGTATGGCTACACCTTC. Amino acid sequence: CSAGQQAYGYTF. The chain couples TRBV29-1 to TRBJ1-2; 7 bases agree with TRBD1. CDR1 is SQVTM, CDR2 ANQGSEA, per germline. The CDR3 is made up of 12 amino acids. J lost 5 bases, V lost 7 bases, and 7 bases had no gene match.

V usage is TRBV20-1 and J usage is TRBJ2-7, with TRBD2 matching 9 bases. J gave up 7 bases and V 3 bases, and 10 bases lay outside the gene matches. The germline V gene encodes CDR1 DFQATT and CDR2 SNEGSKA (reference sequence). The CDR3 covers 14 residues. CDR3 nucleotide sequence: TGCAGTGCTAGTAGTCCGTTGGCGGGAGGGGAGCAGTACTTC. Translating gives CSASSPLAGGEQYF.

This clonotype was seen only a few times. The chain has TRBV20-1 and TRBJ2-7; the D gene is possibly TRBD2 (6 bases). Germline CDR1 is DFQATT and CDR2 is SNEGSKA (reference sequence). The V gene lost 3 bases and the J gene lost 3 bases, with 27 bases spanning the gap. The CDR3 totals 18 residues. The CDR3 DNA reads TGCAGTGCTAGTAATTTGGGTGGGGGGATGTACATAGGCTACGAGCAGTACTTC. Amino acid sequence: CSASNLGGGMYIGYEQYF.

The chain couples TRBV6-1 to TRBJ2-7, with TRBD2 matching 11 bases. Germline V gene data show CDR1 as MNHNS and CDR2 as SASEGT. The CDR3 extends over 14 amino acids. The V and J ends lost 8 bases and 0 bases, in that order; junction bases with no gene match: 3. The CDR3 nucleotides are TGTGCCAGCGTCACTAGCGGGAGCTCCTACGAGCAGTACTTC. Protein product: CASVTSGSSYEQYF.

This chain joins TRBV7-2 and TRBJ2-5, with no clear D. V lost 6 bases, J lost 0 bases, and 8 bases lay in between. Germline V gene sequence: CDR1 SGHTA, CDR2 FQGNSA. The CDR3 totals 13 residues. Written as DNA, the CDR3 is TGTGCCAGCAGTCAATTCCACCAAGAGACCCAGTACTTC. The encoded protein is CASSQFHQETQYF.

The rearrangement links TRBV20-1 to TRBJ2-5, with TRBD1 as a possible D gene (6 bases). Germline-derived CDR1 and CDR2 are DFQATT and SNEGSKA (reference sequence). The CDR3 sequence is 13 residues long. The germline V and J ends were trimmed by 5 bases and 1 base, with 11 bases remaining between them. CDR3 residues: CSAHDRLQETQYF. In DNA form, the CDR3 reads TGCAGTGCTCACGACAGGCTCCAAGAGACCCAGTACTTC.

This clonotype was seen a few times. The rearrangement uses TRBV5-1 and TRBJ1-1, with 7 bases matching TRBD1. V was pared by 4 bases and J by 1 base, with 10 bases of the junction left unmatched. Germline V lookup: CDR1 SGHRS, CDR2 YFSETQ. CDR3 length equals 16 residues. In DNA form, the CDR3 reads TGCGCCAGCAGCCCAAGGACAGGAGAGGGGAACACTGAAGCTTTCTTT. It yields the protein CASSPRTGEGNTEAFF.

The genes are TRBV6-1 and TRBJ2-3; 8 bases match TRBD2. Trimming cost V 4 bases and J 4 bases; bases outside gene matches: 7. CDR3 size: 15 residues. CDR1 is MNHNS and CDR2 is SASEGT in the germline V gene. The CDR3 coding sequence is TGTGCCAGCAGTGGAGATAGCGGGGCCTCAGATACGCAGTATTTT. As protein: CASSGDSGASDTQYF.

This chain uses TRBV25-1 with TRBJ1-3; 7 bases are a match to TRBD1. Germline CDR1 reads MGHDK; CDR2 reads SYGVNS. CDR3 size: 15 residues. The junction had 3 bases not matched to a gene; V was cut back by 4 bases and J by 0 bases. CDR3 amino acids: CASSGQGYSGNTIYF. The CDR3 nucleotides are TGTGCCAGCAGTGGACAGGGCTACTCTGGAAACACCATATATTTT.

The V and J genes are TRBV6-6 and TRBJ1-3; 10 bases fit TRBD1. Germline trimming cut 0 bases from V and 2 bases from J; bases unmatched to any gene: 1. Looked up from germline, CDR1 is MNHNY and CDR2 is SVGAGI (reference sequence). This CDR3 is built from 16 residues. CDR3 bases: TGTGCCAGCAGTTACTCGGACAGGGGGACTGGAAACACCATATATTTT. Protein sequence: CASSYSDRGTGNTIYF.

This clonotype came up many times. The CDR3 loop is CAWSDLAGGPREQYF. The CDR3, as DNA: TGTGCCTGGAGTGACCTAGCGGGAGGGCCCCGCGAGCAGTACTTC. V and J are TRBV30 and TRBJ2-7; 12 bases match TRBD2. The CDR3 consists of 15 residues. The V segment lost 1 base and the J segment 6 bases; nucleotides outside the gene matches: 7. Germline V gives CDR1 GTSNPN, CDR2 SVGIG (reference sequence).